A single sample is the source of the 26 T cell receptor beta chains below, sequenced in a study of T-cell reconstitution after alpha-beta-depleted transplantation in children (dated by TCRdb to the mid-2010s). Library generation was performed with PCR. Sequencing was performed on an Illumina HiSeq 2500. TCR library preparation used molecular barcoding, with unique molecular identifiers applied to normalize quantification of the TCRbeta repertoire. Starting from the raw public reads, TCRdb applied fastp trimming at Q25, assembled clones with MiXCR and retained in-frame beta chains. For every CDR3 protein sequence, its rows merge into one entry that carries the most common genes and DNA. Here the sample has around 87,000 distinct CDR3 sequences; roughly 8.8% occur a single time. The ten largest clones represent 6.9% of the sample. The sample in question was PBMCs from the stem cell graft donor, obtained from the stem cell graft. These receptors all come from a human donor who donated a stem cell graft to a child with congenital amegakaryocytic thrombocytopenia.

This clonotype was recorded a few times. The V and J genes are TRBV27 and TRBJ2-7; D is ambiguous. V was clipped by 2 bases and J by 2 bases, with 10 bases between them. The CDR3 is made up of 14 amino acids. Germline V gene lookup returns CDR1 MNHEY and CDR2 SMNVEV (reference sequence). The CDR3 loop is CASSLTTAAYEQYF. CDR3 sequence (DNA): TGTGCCAGCAGTTTAACTACAGCTGCCTACGAGCAGTACTTC.

This clonotype was detected many times. This chain connects TRBV20-1 to TRBJ2-1; 8 nucleotides line up with TRBD2. The CDR3 is made up of 16 amino acids. The V and J ends lost 4 bases and 2 bases, in that order; junction bases with no gene match: 10. Germline CDR1 DFQATT, CDR2 SNEGSKA (reference sequence). The CDR3 bases are TGCAGTGCTACCCCCCAAGCGGGGGCCACCTACAATGAGCAGTTCTTC. Translating it yields CSATPQAGATYNEQFF.

The sample holds many counts of this clonotype. The rearrangement links TRBV20-1 to TRBJ1-2, with 7 bases fitting TRBD1. Germline trimming cut 3 bases from V and 3 bases from J; bases unmatched to any gene: 10. Per the germline V gene, CDR1 is DFQATT and CDR2 is SNEGSKA (reference sequence). The CDR3 length is 15 residues. The CDR3 reads CSARGDRRADYGYTF. The CDR3 DNA is TGCAGTGCTAGGGGGGACAGAAGGGCGGACTATGGCTACACCTTC.

This clonotype has a count of ten or more. The rearrangement joins TRBV12-3 or TRBV12-4 to TRBJ1-1; D is unclear. V shed 5 bases and J shed 8 bases, with 12 bases lying between them. This CDR3 spans 12 amino acids. CDR3 coding DNA: TGTGCCAGCAGTAGGACTCTGGTAGAAGCTTTCTTT. It is translated as CASSRTLVEAFF.

The V and J genes are TRBV4-2 and TRBJ2-5; D is perhaps TRBD1 or TRBD2 (5 bases each). The CDR3 is 20 amino acids. V was cut by 0 bases and J by 5 bases, with 28 bases left in between. Germline assignment: CDR1 LGHNA and CDR2 YNFKEQ. Here the CDR3 DNA reads TGTGCCAGCAGCCAAGAAAGGCCCCGGGGCCGCCGCGTAGTGAGGGAGACCCAGTACTTC. Its translation is CASSQERPRGRRVVRETQYF.

This clonotype has at least ten counts. The chain employs TRBV29-1 and TRBJ2-1; TRBD2 is a possible D gene (5 bases). V lost 4 bases and J 5 bases, leaving 6 bases between the germline ends. Germline CDR1 SQVTM, CDR2 ANQGSEA. The CDR3 runs to 11 residues. CDR3 DNA: TGCAGCGTTGCGCGGGACAATGAGCAGTTCTTC. Translation: CSVARDNEQFF.

This clonotype was found many times. The chain couples TRBV20-1 to TRBJ1-1, with no clear D. V was clipped by 1 base and J by 1 base, with 7 bases between them. The CDR3 is 13 amino acids. The germline V gene has CDR1 DFQATT and CDR2 SNEGSKA (reference sequence). The CDR3 reads CSARAQSNTEAFF. In DNA, the CDR3 is TGCAGTGCTAGAGCACAGTCGAACACTGAAGCTTTCTTT.

The chain carries TRBV20-1 and TRBJ2-2; TRBD1 aligns across 9 bases. Germline CDR1 is DFQATT and CDR2 is SNEGSKA (reference sequence). V gave up 5 bases and J gave up 0 bases; unmatched junction bases: 1. The CDR3 has 14 amino acids. The CDR3 loop is CSARQGANTGELFF. The CDR3 DNA reads as TGCAGTGCTCGACAGGGGGCGAACACCGGGGAGCTGTTTTTT.

This clonotype was found many times. V usage is TRBV10-2 and J usage is TRBJ1-3; no firm D call. The germline V gene encodes CDR1 WSHSY and CDR2 SAAADI. This CDR3 spans 14 amino acids. The V end was cut by 6 bases, the J end by 0 bases, with 9 bases between. The CDR3 loop is CASRPRGSGNTIYF. The CDR3 DNA is TGCGCCAGCAGACCCAGAGGCTCTGGAAACACCATATATTTT.

This clonotype was seen repeatedly, ten times or more. The CDR3 loop reads CASSSGLIKETQYF. The CDR3 region has the DNA TGTGCCAGCAGCTCGGGACTGATAAAAGAGACCCAGTACTTC. This rearrangement joins TRBV7-2 to TRBJ2-5; D might be TRBD2 (6 bases). V was cut by 4 bases and J by 3 bases, with 12 bases left in between. The CDR3 totals 14 residues. The germline V gene has CDR1 SGHTA and CDR2 FQGNSA.

This clonotype was counted at least ten times. This chain joins TRBV7-9 and TRBJ1-4; no clear D gene. Germline assignment: CDR1 SEHNR and CDR2 FQNEAQ (reference sequence). The CDR3 has 14 residues. The V end was cut by 5 bases, the J end by 8 bases, with 15 bases between. For the CDR3, the DNA is TGTGCCAGCAGCCCCGGCTTCGGCGGGGAAAAACTGTTTTTT. Its translation is CASSPGFGGEKLFF.

The genes are TRBV5-1 and TRBJ2-3; 12 bases agree with TRBD1. The CDR3 sequence is 15 residues long. Germline V gene sequence: CDR1 SGHRS, CDR2 YFSETQ. Trimming cost V 6 bases and J 2 bases; bases outside gene matches: 4. CDR3 residues: CASNPGQGATDTQYF. The CDR3 bases are TGCGCCAGCAACCCGGGACAGGGGGCCACAGATACGCAGTATTTT.

This clonotype was recorded at least ten times. V usage is TRBV12-3 or TRBV12-4 and J usage is TRBJ2-2; D not resolved. Trimming removed 4 bases at V and 6 bases at J, with 3 bases between. The CDR3 length is 11 residues. CDR3 nucleotide sequence: TGTGCCAGCAGTTCGGCCGGGGAGCTGTTTTTT. Its translation: CASSSAGELFF.

This clonotype was detected many times. The chain couples TRBV20-1 to TRBJ2-7; 7 positions match TRBD1. The trim removed 5 bases at V and 3 bases at J, leaving 4 bases unmatched. Germline CDR1 reads DFQATT; CDR2 reads SNEGSKA (reference sequence). The CDR3 is 12 amino acids. The CDR3 reads CSAGGQSYEQYF. DNA for the CDR3: TGCAGTGCTGGGGGACAGAGCTACGAGCAGTACTTC.

This clonotype was recorded a few times. The J gene is TRBJ2-7, the V gene TRBV7-9; a possible D gene is TRBD1 (6 bases). Trimming took 8 bases from V and 7 from J, leaving 27 bases between them. This CDR3 comprises 16 residues. CDR1 is SEHNR, CDR2 FQNEAQ, per germline (reference sequence). Here the CDR3 DNA reads TGTGCCAGCGGTACTACAGGGTTATCGGGTGTAAGAGAGCAGTACTTC. Protein product: CASGTTGLSGVREQYF.

This clonotype was recorded at least ten times. This rearrangement joins TRBV4-3 to TRBJ2-2; 9 bases map to TRBD2. Germline CDR1 LGHNA, CDR2 YSLEER. This CDR3 spans 17 amino acids. V shed 0 bases and J 6 bases; nucleotides not matched to a gene: 8. CDR3 residues: CASSQDWVAGVAGELFF. The CDR3 region has the DNA TGCGCCAGCAGCCAAGATTGGGTAGCGGGAGTGGCCGGGGAGCTGTTTTTT.

There are many counts of this clonotype. The V and J genes are TRBV28 and TRBJ2-7, with D possibly TRBD2 on 6 matching bases. The ends were cut back, 8 bases at V and 3 bases at J, with 14 bases in the middle. This CDR3 contains 13 residues. Germline V gives CDR1 MDHEN, CDR2 SYDVKM. The CDR3 is CASRGGSYYEQYF. The CDR3 nucleotides read TGTGCCAGCCGGGGAGGAAGTTACTACGAGCAGTACTTC.

This clonotype appeared many times. V gene TRBV6-1 combines with J gene TRBJ2-7; the D gene is possibly TRBD1 (6 bases). This CDR3 is built from 15 residues. V lost 5 bases to trimming and J lost 5 bases, with 19 bases between them. In germline, CDR1 is MNHNS, CDR2 SASEGT. CDR3 nucleotide sequence: TGTGCCAGCAGTCGGCTGTCAGGGGATTCGGACGAGCAGTACTTC. Residues: CASSRLSGDSDEQYF.

This chain links TRBV5-1 with TRBJ2-2, with D perhaps given as TRBD1 or TRBD2 (5 bases each). Germline CDR1 and CDR2: SGHRS and YFSETQ. This CDR3 region has 17 residues. Trimming took 5 bases from V and 3 from J, leaving 20 bases between them. Here the CDR3 DNA reads TGCGCCAGCAGTCTCGACCCCGGGACCGCCGACACCGGGGAGCTGTTTTTT. It codes for CASSLDPGTADTGELFF.

This clonotype was detected ten times or more. The rearrangement joins TRBV5-1 to TRBJ1-2; 7 bases match TRBD1. The germline V gene has CDR1 SGHRS and CDR2 YFSETQ. This CDR3 is 14 amino acids long. J was trimmed by 7 bases and V by 2 bases; bases with no gene match: 8. This CDR3 reads CASSFSTGTRGYTF. For the CDR3, the DNA is TGCGCCAGCAGCTTTTCGACAGGGACGCGTGGCTACACCTTC.

By share, this clonotype ranks as medium-sized. This chain uses TRBV5-1 with TRBJ2-7, with 7 bases that match TRBD1. CDR1 SGHRS and CDR2 YFSETQ come from the germline V gene. The CDR3 spans 14 residues. V gave up 4 bases and J gave up 5 bases; unmatched junction bases: 9. CDR3 in DNA: TGCGCCAGCAGCCCACAGGGGACCCAAGACGAGCAGTACTTC. Translation: CASSPQGTQDEQYF.

This clonotype was observed at least ten times. The chain employs TRBV4-1 and TRBJ1-5, with 11 bases identical to TRBD1. V lost 0 bases, J lost 5 bases, and 21 bases stayed unmatched. There are 22 residues in the CDR3. Germline assignment: CDR1 MGHRA and CDR2 YSYEKL. Here the CDR3 reads CASSQDFVRYSGTGGLYQPQHF. For the CDR3, the DNA is TGCGCCAGCAGCCAAGATTTCGTCCGGTACTCTGGGACAGGGGGATTGTATCAGCCCCAGCATTTT.

This clonotype came up many times. The chain carries TRBV28 and TRBJ2-2; no firm D call. There are 13 residues in the CDR3. V was pared by 4 bases and J by 1 base, with 4 bases between. The germline gives CDR1 MDHEN, CDR2 SYDVKM. The CDR3 spells CASSSLNTGELFF. As DNA, the CDR3 is TGTGCCAGCAGTTCATTGAACACCGGGGAGCTGTTTTTT.

The chain carries TRBV3-1 and TRBJ2-6; D gene uncertain. V was pared by 5 bases and J by 2 bases, with 10 bases between. This CDR3 has 15 amino acids. Germline V gene lookup returns CDR1 LGHDT and CDR2 YNNKEL (reference sequence). The CDR3 bases are TGTGCCAGCAGCAAGCAGGTCCCTGGGGCCAACGTCCTGACTTTC. Protein product: CASSKQVPGANVLTF.

This clonotype was observed many times. The rearrangement joins TRBV9 to TRBJ1-2; D is unresolved. Germline CDR1 reads SGDLS; CDR2 reads YYNGEE. The CDR3 is made up of 11 amino acids. V was shortened by 7 bases and J by 1 base, with 5 bases between the two germline ends. The CDR3 DNA follows: TGTGCCAGCGAAAATAACTATGGCTACACCTTC. It yields the protein CASENNYGYTF.

This clonotype showed up many times. J is TRBJ2-7 and V is TRBV11-2, with D unclear. With 1 base removed from V and 4 bases from J, the gap between germline ends came to 8 bases. This CDR3 has 13 residues. Germline-derived CDR1 and CDR2 are SGHAT and FQNNGV. The CDR3 nucleotides are TGTGCCAGCAGCTTAGTAATCGAGTACGAGCAGTACTTC. Amino acids: CASSLVIEYEQYF.